These T cell receptor beta chains were read from a single sample in a study of B cell selection in AIRE deficiency. Assay used: immunoSEQ multiplex PCR; TCRdb lists only in-frame clones, some missing. The sample lists 23,000 or so clones, 95% to 96% occurring once. The material sequenced was CD4+CD127+ conventional T cells sorted from PBMCs. All receptors derive from a human donor in good health. Both conserved end residues are part of each CDR3. D genes are given only for firm matches. Clone sizes are given selectively: once, few, many, or a class where the clone is expanded.

v_call	clone_size	d_call	j_call	cdr3_aa	cdr3_nt
TRBV5-1	.	TRBD2	TRBJ2-7	CASSPSGGPPEQYF	TGCGCCAGCAGCCCCAGCGGGGGGCCCCCTGAGCAGTACTTC
TRBV19	few	TRBD1	TRBJ1-6	CASTSTGGWDNSPLHF	TGTGCCAGTACTTCGACAGGGGGCTGGGATAATTCACCCCTCCACTTT
TRBV18	.	.	TRBJ1-1	CASSPPNGRGNTEAFF	TGTGCCAGCTCACCACCCAATGGGCGCGGGAACACTGAAGCTTTCTTT
TRBV7-9	.	TRBD2	TRBJ2-2	CASSLLAGDGELFF	TGTGCCAGCAGCTTACTAGCGGGAGACGGGGAGCTGTTTTTT
TRBV6-6	.	TRBD1	TRBJ1-5	CASSYSGQGNNQPQHF	TGTGCCAGCAGTTACTCAGGACAGGGCAACAATCAGCCCCAGCATTTT
TRBV19	.	TRBD2	TRBJ2-3	CASNPTSGGADTQYF	TGTGCCAGTAATCCTACTAGCGGGGGGGCAGATACGCAGTATTTT
TRBV5-1	.	.	TRBJ2-5	CASSGEPGLEETQYF	TGCGCCAGCAGCGGGGAACCGGGACTCGAAGAGACCCAGTACTTC
TRBV6-5	.	.	TRBJ2-7	CASSYGGRYEQYF	TGTGCCAGCAGTTACGGGGGGCGGTACGAGCAGTACTTC
TRBV14	.	.	TRBJ1-1	CASSQQSTEAFF	TGTGCCAGCAGCCAACAGAGCACTGAAGCTTTCTTT
TRBV18	.	TRBD1	TRBJ1-1	CASSPGTGMNTEAFF	TGTGCCAGCTCACCCGGGACAGGGATGAACACTGAAGCTTTCTTT
TRBV2	few	.	TRBJ2-7	CASSEEDEQYF	TGTGCCAGCAGTGAAGAGGACGAGCAGTACTTC
TRBV9	few	.	TRBJ1-3	CASSVASGSGNTIYF	TGTGCCAGCAGCGTAGCGTCGGGCTCTGGAAACACCATATATTTT
TRBV6-5	.	.	TRBJ1-3	CASSRGPYSGNTIYF	TGTGCCAGCTCCCGGGGGCCCTACTCTGGAAACACCATATATTTT
TRBV5-1	once	.	TRBJ2-1	CASSPDSNNEQFF	TGCGCCAGCAGCCCGGACAGTAACAATGAGCAGTTCTTC
TRBV9	.	.	TRBJ1-2	CASSKNRGHGYGYTF	TGTGCCAGCAGCAAGAATAGGGGTCATGGCTATGGCTACACCTTC
TRBV4-2	.	.	TRBJ1-2	CASSPMGVGYGYTF	TGTGCCAGCAGCCCGATGGGGGTGGGCTATGGCTACACCTTC
TRBV2	.	TRBD1	TRBJ2-7	CASTLDRGTYEQYF	TGTGCCAGCACTCTTGACAGGGGGACCTACGAGCAGTACTTC
TRBV5-1	.	.	TRBJ2-7	CASSLGVSESEQYF	TGCGCCAGCAGCTTGGGCGTGTCGGAGAGCGAGCAGTACTTC
TRBV7-9	.	.	TRBJ1-2	CASSLASGAVGYTF	TGTGCCAGCAGCTTAGCGTCGGGGGCGGTTGGCTACACCTTC
TRBV6-5	once	.	TRBJ2-1	CASSRGRFNEQFF	TGTGCCAGCAGTCGCGGTAGGTTTAATGAGCAGTTCTTC
TRBV6-6	.	.	TRBJ1-1	CASSTGTGRTEAFF	TGTGCCAGCAGTACCGGGACCGGGAGGACTGAAGCTTTCTTT
TRBV5-1	.	.	TRBJ2-5	CASSYRSAGPSRQETQYF	TGCGCCAGCAGCTACCGCTCGGCGGGCCCCTCCCGGCAAGAGACCCAGTACTTC
TRBV2	.	.	TRBJ1-1	CASRIRESTEAFF	TGTGCCAGCAGGATCCGGGAGAGCACTGAAGCTTTCTTT
TRBV2	.	TRBD2	TRBJ2-7	CASSGILAGASYEQYF	TGTGCCAGCAGTGGGATCCTAGCGGGGGCCTCCTACGAGCAGTACTTC
TRBV18	.	.	TRBJ1-2	CASSPTGVSVYGYTF	TGTGCCAGCTCACCCACGGGAGTTTCGGTCTATGGCTACACCTTC
TRBV5-1	.	TRBD1	TRBJ1-1	CASSLGQGKDTEAFF	TGCGCCAGCAGCTTAGGACAGGGGAAGGACACTGAAGCTTTCTTT
TRBV2	.	.	TRBJ2-7	CASSKASISYEQYF	TGTGCCAGCAGCAAGGCTAGCATCTCCTACGAGCAGTACTTC
TRBV14	once	.	TRBJ1-2	CASSQSRGYGYTF	TGTGCCAGCAGCCAAAGCAGGGGATACGGCTACACCTTC
TRBV4-2	.	.	TRBJ1-1	CASSQGGVMNTEAFF	TGTGCCAGCAGCCAAGGGGGGGTCATGAACACTGAAGCTTTCTTT
TRBV27	.	TRBD1	TRBJ1-6	CASSLRPGQGYSPLHF	TGTGCCAGCAGTTTACGGCCGGGACAGGGGTATTCACCCCTCCACTTT
TRBV11-3	.	TRBD2	TRBJ2-1	CASSLNSGGAYNEQFF	TGTGCCAGCAGCTTAAATAGCGGGGGGGCCTACAATGAGCAGTTCTTC
TRBV6-1	once	.	TRBJ1-3	CASSEVFLSGNTIYF	TGTGCCAGCAGTGAAGTTTTCCTCTCTGGAAACACCATATATTTT
TRBV14	.	.	TRBJ1-4	CASSRTPANEKLFF	TGTGCCAGCAGCCGGACCCCCGCTAATGAAAAACTGTTTTTT
TRBV6-4	.	TRBD1	TRBJ1-6	CASSVSGQGNSPLHF	TGTGCCAGCAGTGTCTCGGGACAGGGAAATTCACCCCTCCACTTT
TRBV4-2	.	.	TRBJ2-5	CASSLGSVKETQYF	TGTGCCAGCAGCTTGGGGTCAGTAAAAGAGACCCAGTACTTC
TRBV7-2	.	.	TRBJ2-3	CASSLSSFPRDTQYF	TGTGCCAGCAGCTTAAGCAGCTTTCCGAGAGATACGCAGTATTTT
TRBV13	.	TRBD1	TRBJ2-7	CASSSNRGDEQYF	TGTGCCAGCAGCTCGAACAGGGGAGACGAGCAGTACTTC